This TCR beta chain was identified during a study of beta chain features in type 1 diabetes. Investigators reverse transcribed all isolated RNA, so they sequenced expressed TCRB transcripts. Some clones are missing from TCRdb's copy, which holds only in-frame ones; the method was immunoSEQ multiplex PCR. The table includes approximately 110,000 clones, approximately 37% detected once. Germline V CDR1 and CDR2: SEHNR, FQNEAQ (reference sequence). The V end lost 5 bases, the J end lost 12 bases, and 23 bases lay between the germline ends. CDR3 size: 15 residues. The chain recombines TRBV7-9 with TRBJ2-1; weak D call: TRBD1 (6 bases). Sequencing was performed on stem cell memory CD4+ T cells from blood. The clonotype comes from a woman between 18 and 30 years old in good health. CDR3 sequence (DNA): TGTGCCAGCAGCCAAGAATACCGTAGGGGGTACGCGCAGTTCTTC. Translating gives CASSQEYRRGYAQFF.